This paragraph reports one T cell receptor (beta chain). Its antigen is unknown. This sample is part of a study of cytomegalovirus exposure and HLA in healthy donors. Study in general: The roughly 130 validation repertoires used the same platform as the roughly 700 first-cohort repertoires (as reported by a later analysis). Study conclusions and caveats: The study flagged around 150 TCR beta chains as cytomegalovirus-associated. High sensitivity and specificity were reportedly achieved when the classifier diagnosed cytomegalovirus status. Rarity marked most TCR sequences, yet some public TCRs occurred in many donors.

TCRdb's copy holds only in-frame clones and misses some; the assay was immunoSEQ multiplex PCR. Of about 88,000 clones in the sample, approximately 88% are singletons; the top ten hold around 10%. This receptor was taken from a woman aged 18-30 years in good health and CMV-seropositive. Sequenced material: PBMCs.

The DNA for the CDR3 is TGTGCCAGCAGCTTGACAAATGGTTATACATCCGGCTACACCTTC. Protein product: CASSLTNGYTSGYTF. V gene TRBV7-2 combines with J gene TRBJ1-2; D is uncertain. The CDR3 is made up of 15 amino acids. V dropped 3 bases and J dropped 8 bases, with 19 bases sitting between them. From germline, CDR1 is SGHTA and CDR2 FQGNSA.